Listed below are T cell receptor beta chains from one sample, sequenced in a study of T cell responses to AZD1222 COVID-19 vaccine. Method: immunoSEQ multiplex PCR; TCRdb's copy keeps in-frame clones and lacks some. The table lists approximately 140,000 clones, just over 90% of them singletons. The specimen comprised peripheral blood, sampled on day 0 of AZD1222 vaccination. The receptors stem from an adult in good health. Both conserved end residues are part of each CDR3. D genes are given only for firm matches. For some rows the clone size is stated as once, few or many, or as a class when expanded; others skip it.

d_gene,v_gene,j_gene,abundance,CDR3nt,CDR3aa
TRBD1,TRBV30,TRBJ1-5,-,TGTGCCTGGAGTGTATCCCAGACAGGGACCCAGCATTTT,CAWSVSQTGTQHF
TRBD2,TRBV19,TRBJ2-3,-,TGTGCCAGTAGTATACTAGCGGCTAGCACAGATACGCAGTATTTT,CASSILAASTDTQYF
-,TRBV30,TRBJ2-3,-,TGTGCCTGGGACGGGGCTTGGACCGCAATGACAGATACGCAGTATTTT,CAWDGAWTAMTDTQYF
-,TRBV18,TRBJ1-2,-,TGTGCCAGCTCTCGGAATCCCAGGGACCATGGCTACACCTTC,CASSRNPRDHGYTF
TRBD1,TRBV29-1,TRBJ1-1,-,TGCAGCGTCGGGACAGGGGGCAACACTGAAGCTTTCTTT,CSVGTGGNTEAFF
-,TRBV10-3,TRBJ1-2,-,TGTGCCACCGTTACAGGGAACTCTAACTATGGCTACACCTTC,CATVTGNSNYGYTF
-,TRBV15,TRBJ2-6,once,TGTGCCACCAGCAGAGCCAGCCTCCGCTCTGGGGCCAACGTCCTGACTTTC,CATSRASLRSGANVLTF
-,TRBV10-3,TRBJ1-5,-,TGTGCCATCAGCCGGGACATAGTAAATCAGCCCCAGCATTTT,CAISRDIVNQPQHF
-,TRBV10-3,TRBJ2-5,few,TGTGCCATCAGTGAGCTAGCGGAGACCCAGTACTTC,CAISELAETQYF
TRBD2,TRBV24-1,TRBJ2-7,-,TGTGCCACCAGTGATCGACTAGCGGGGTCGTTATACGAGCAGTACTTC,CATSDRLAGSLYEQYF
-,TRBV4-1,TRBJ2-3,-,TGCGCCAGCAGCCACCTCGCCGAAGGGGGTCCCACAGATACGCAGTATTTT,CASSHLAEGGPTDTQYF
-,TRBV5-6,TRBJ1-4,-,TGTGCCAGCAGCTTGTTTAGGGGCGGAGGAGCAACTAATGAAAAACTGTTTTTT,CASSLFRGGGATNEKLFF
TRBD2,TRBV7-8,TRBJ2-2,once,TGTGCCAGCAGGAGAGGGACTAGCGGGGGGGCGTACACCGGGGAGCTGTTTTTT,CASRRGTSGGAYTGELFF
TRBD2,TRBV3-1/TRBV3-2,TRBJ2-7,-,TGTGCCAGCAGGCCTAGCGGGGTAACGTACGAGCAGTACTTC,CASRPSGVTYEQYF
TRBD1,TRBV11-2,TRBJ2-7,-,TGTGCCAGCAGCTGGGGACAGGGGACCTACGAGCAGTACTTC,CASSWGQGTYEQYF
TRBD2,TRBV5-8,TRBJ2-3,-,TGTGCCAGCAGTCCCCGGGGACTAGCGGGTGATACGCAGTATTTT,CASSPRGLAGDTQYF
-,TRBV5-1,TRBJ1-3,-,TGCGCCAGCAGCATCACCCGGGCCAACGTCTCTGGAAACACCATATATTTT,CASSITRANVSGNTIYF
-,TRBV13,TRBJ1-1,-,TGTGCCAGCAGCACCGACAGTAAAATGAACACTGAAGCTTTCTTT,CASSTDSKMNTEAFF
-,TRBV18,TRBJ2-7,-,TGTGCCAGCTCACCAGGGGAATGGGAGTACTTC,CASSPGEWEYF
-,TRBV5-1,TRBJ2-7,-,TGCGCCAGCAGTGTGGACAAGGAGGGCTCCTACGAGCAGTACTTC,CASSVDKEGSYEQYF
-,TRBV24-1,TRBJ2-2,-,TGTGCCACCAGTGATCCAGGGGCCGGGGAGCTGTTTTTT,CATSDPGAGELFF
TRBD1,TRBV19,TRBJ1-2,few,TGTGCCAGTAGTCCCCCGGGACAGGGCGATATCTATGGCTACACCTTC,CASSPPGQGDIYGYTF
-,TRBV5-6,TRBJ2-3,-,TGTGCCAGCAGCGCACCCGGCACAGATACGCAGTATTTT,CASSAPGTDTQYF
TRBD1,TRBV12-3/TRBV12-4,TRBJ2-3,-,TGTGCCAGCAGCGCTCCAGGGGGCACGCAGTATTTT,CASSAPGGTQYF
TRBD1,TRBV7-2,TRBJ2-1,-,TGTGCCAGCAGCTTTAAGGACAGGCGAGGCAATGAGCAGTTCTTC,CASSFKDRRGNEQFF
-,TRBV5-1,TRBJ2-2,-,TGCGCCAGCAGCTTGGCCAAGTTGTCAAGGAACACCGGGGAGCTGTTTTTT,CASSLAKLSRNTGELFF
TRBD1,TRBV7-9,TRBJ1-1,-,TGTGCCAGCAGTTCCGGACAGGTTGAAGCTTTCTTT,CASSSGQVEAFF